The present T cell receptor beta chain was sequenced within a study of T-cell reconstitution after alpha-beta-depleted transplantation in children. A TCRbeta library incorporating unique molecular identifiers was prepared. TCRdb called the PCR reads again in MiXCR, with one record for every CDR3 protein. The sample gives 200,000 to 300,000 distinct CDR3 sequences, 12% of which show up once; over 2.5% is in the top ten. This clonotype appeared many times. V lost 1 base, J lost 3 bases, and 9 bases lay in between. The germline gives CDR1 SGHTA, CDR2 FQGNSA. The CDR3 is 14 residues long. The V gene is TRBV7-2, the J gene TRBJ1-2; TRBD1 is a possible D gene (5 bases). This TCR came from a human donor who donated a stem cell graft to a child with acute lymphoblastic leukemia. Sequencing used PBMCs from the stem cell graft donor, obtained from the stem cell graft. This chain's CDR3 is CASSLEGLYYGYTF. Written as DNA, the CDR3 is TGTGCCAGCAGCTTAGAGGGGCTCTACTATGGCTACACCTTC.